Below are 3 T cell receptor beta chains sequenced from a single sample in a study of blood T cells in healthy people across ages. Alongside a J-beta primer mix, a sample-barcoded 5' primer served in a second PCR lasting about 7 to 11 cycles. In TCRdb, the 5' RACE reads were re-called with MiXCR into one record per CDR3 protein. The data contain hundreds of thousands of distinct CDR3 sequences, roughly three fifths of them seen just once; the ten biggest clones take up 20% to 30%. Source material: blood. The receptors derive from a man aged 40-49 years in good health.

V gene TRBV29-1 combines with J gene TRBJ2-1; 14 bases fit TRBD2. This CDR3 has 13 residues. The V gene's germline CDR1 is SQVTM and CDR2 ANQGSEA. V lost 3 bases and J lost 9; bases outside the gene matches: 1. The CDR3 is CSVETSGRGEQFF. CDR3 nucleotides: TGCAGCGTTGAGACTAGCGGGAGGGGTGAGCAGTTCTTC.

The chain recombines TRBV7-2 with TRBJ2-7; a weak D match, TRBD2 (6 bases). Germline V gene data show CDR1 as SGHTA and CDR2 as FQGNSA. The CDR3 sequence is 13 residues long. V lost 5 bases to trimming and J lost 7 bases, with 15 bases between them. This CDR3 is CASSVVNGGEQYF. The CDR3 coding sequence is TGTGCCAGCAGCGTAGTTAACGGGGGAGAGCAGTACTTC. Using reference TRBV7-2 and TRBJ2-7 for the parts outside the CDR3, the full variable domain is GAGVSQSPSNKVTEKGKDVELRCDPISGHTALYWYRQSLGQGLEFLIYFQGNSAPDKSGLPSDRFSAERTGGSVSTLTIQRTQQEDSAVYLCASSVVNGGEQYFGPGTRLTVT.

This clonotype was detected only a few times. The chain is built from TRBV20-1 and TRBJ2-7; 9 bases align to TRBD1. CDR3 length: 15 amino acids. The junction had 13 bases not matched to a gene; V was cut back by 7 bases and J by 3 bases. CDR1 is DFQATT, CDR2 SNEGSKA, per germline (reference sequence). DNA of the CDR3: TGCAGTGGTACGAACTCCCAGACAGGGGGCTACGAGCAGTACTTC. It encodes CSGTNSQTGGYEQYF.